The next 14 T cell receptor beta chains were all read from a single sample in a study of cytomegalovirus exposure and HLA in healthy donors. PCR employed 60 Vbeta and 13 Jbeta primers. Assay: immunoSEQ multiplex PCR; the TCRdb copy retains only in-frame clones and omits some. The repertoire holds 100,000 to 150,000 clones, with more than 80% as singletons. The material sequenced was PBMCs. The receptors were sampled from a woman between 35 and 50 years old in good health and CMV-seropositive.

About this clone: At one end the junction does not follow the germline gene, possibly because of a read error. The V call is TRBV6-1, the J call TRBJ2-5; TRBD1 might be the D (5 bases). This CDR3 is 12 amino acids long. Germline V gene data show CDR1 as MNHNS and CDR2 as SASEGT. CDR3 sequence reads: CVSKAGPETQYF. For the CDR3, the DNA is TGTGTCAGCAAGGCAGGGCCGGAGACCCAGTACTTC.

This clone has a handful of counts. For the CDR3, the DNA is TGCGCCAGCAGCCAAGATGGAGTAGCGGGGGAGGGATATGAGCAGTTCTTC. Translated: CASSQDGVAGEGYEQFF. The chain recombines TRBV4-3 with TRBJ2-1; 9 bases map to TRBD2. J lost 8 bases, V lost 0 bases, and 11 bases had no gene match. Germline CDR1 reads LGHNA; CDR2 reads YSLEER. This CDR3 is built from 17 residues.

The rearrangement links TRBV28 to TRBJ2-3; possible D gene TRBD1, 5 bases. The V end lost 1 base, the J end lost 3 bases, and 17 bases lay between the germline ends. This CDR3 contains 17 residues. Germline values: CDR1 MDHEN, CDR2 SYDVKM. The CDR3 sequence is CASSLSFGQGRTDTQYF. In nucleotides, the CDR3 is TGTGCCAGCAGTTTATCTTTCGGGCAGGGTCGGACAGATACGCAGTATTTT.

The rearrangement joins TRBV6-4 to TRBJ2-1; 13 positions agree with TRBD2. The CDR3 contains 15 residues. After removal of 6 bases from V and 5 bases from J, the junction contained 4 bases not matched to a gene. Looked up from germline, CDR1 is MRHNA and CDR2 is SNTAGT. CDR3 region: CASSQLAGGDNEQFF. CDR3 DNA sequence: TGTGCCAGCAGCCAACTAGCGGGAGGGGACAATGAGCAGTTCTTC.

The rearrangement joins TRBV27 to TRBJ2-7; weak D call: TRBD1 (7 bases). The CDR3 length is 12 residues. Trimming took off 6 bases at V and 7 bases at J, with 13 bases between the two ends. The germline gives CDR1 MNHEY, CDR2 SMNVEV (reference sequence). As DNA, the CDR3 is TGTGCCAGCAGCATACAGGGGAGGGAGCAGTACTTC. Amino acid sequence: CASSIQGREQYF.

Only one count was recorded for this clone. The chain recombines TRBV19 with TRBJ1-2; D not resolved. The CDR3 runs 15 residues. The germline V gene encodes CDR1 LNHDA and CDR2 SQIVND (reference sequence). V dropped 1 base and J dropped 3 bases, with 12 bases sitting between them. The CDR3 nucleotides read TGTGCCAGTAGTATAGTGGCAGGCAGTCACTATGGCTACACCTTC. Encoded protein: CASSIVAGSHYGYTF.

The chain combines TRBV19 with TRBJ1-1; D is uncertain. The CDR3 extends over 17 amino acids. The germline gives CDR1 LNHDA, CDR2 SQIVND (reference sequence). With 5 bases removed from V and 3 bases from J, the gap between germline ends came to 22 bases. In DNA form, the CDR3 reads TGTGCCAGTAGTCCTCTCGGAGATAGGCTGTTTGACACTGAAGCTTTCTTT. Protein sequence: CASSPLGDRLFDTEAFF.

The chain carries TRBV11-2 and TRBJ2-7; 11 bases map to TRBD2. The V gene end was trimmed by 6 bases and the J gene end by 0 bases; junction bases not matched to a gene: 4. In germline, CDR1 is SGHAT, CDR2 FQNNGV. The CDR3 spans 15 residues. The CDR3 sequence: CASSPGTSGSYEQYF. CDR3 in DNA: TGTGCCAGCAGTCCCGGGACTAGCGGCTCCTACGAGCAGTACTTC.

The V call is TRBV7-2, the J call TRBJ2-2; 7 nucleotides align to TRBD1. The CDR3 contains 16 residues. In germline, CDR1 is SGHTA, CDR2 FQGNSA. The V gene end was trimmed by 5 bases and the J gene end by 6 bases; junction bases not matched to a gene: 12. As DNA, the CDR3 is TGTGCCAGCAGCAAACGGGACAGCCCCGGGGCCGGGGAGCTGTTTTTT. Protein: CASSKRDSPGAGELFF.

This chain joins TRBV19 and TRBJ1-1; D is undetermined. Germline V gene sequence: CDR1 LNHDA, CDR2 SQIVND (reference sequence). The V and J ends lost 4 bases and 4 bases respectively, with 10 bases between them. CDR3 length: 13 residues. The CDR3 sequence is CASSSQVVTEAFF. CDR3 coding DNA: TGTGCCAGTAGTAGTCAGGTCGTCACTGAAGCTTTCTTT.

This clone was counted between two and nine times. The V and J genes are TRBV6-1 and TRBJ1-1; TRBD1 might be the D (5 bases). Germline V gene data show CDR1 as MNHNS and CDR2 as SASEGT. With 3 bases removed from V and 5 bases from J, the gap between germline ends came to 10 bases. This CDR3 is built from 13 residues. DNA for the CDR3: TGTGCCAGCAGTGACAGGGAAGGGACTGAAGCTTTCTTT. This translates into CASSDREGTEAFF.

The rearrangement uses TRBV15 and TRBJ2-5, with D perhaps matching TRBD2 (7 bases). Germline V gene lookup returns CDR1 LNHNV and CDR2 YYDKDF (reference sequence). This CDR3 spans 15 amino acids. V was pared by 0 bases and J by 5 bases, with 13 bases between. The CDR3 DNA is TGTGCCACCAGCAGAGATCATAGGGGGGGGGAGACCCAGTACTTC. Amino acids: CATSRDHRGGETQYF.

This chain uses TRBV7-6 with TRBJ2-7; 10 positions match TRBD1. The germline gives CDR1 SGHVS, CDR2 FNYEAQ. V lost 5 bases to trimming and J lost 3 bases; unmatched junction nucleotides: 4. The CDR3 contains 14 residues. CDR3 DNA: TGTGCCAGCAGCATGGGGGACAGGGGCTACGAGCAGTACTTC. As protein: CASSMGDRGYEQYF.

The chain couples TRBV6-1 to TRBJ1-1; D is unresolved. The CDR3 spans 13 residues. Germline-derived CDR1 and CDR2 are MNHNS and SASEGT. V shed 2 bases and J shed 4 bases, with 8 bases lying between them. The CDR3 spells CASSETVGTEAFF. Written as DNA, the CDR3 is TGTGCCAGCAGTGAAACTGTCGGCACTGAAGCTTTCTTT.